The 26 T cell receptor beta chains below all came from one sample that was sequenced in a study of cytomegalovirus exposure and HLA in healthy donors (dated by TCRdb to 2016 to 2017). To prepare the library, the immunoSEQ multiplex PCR assay was applied. For the multiplex PCR, a mixture combining 60 forward primers for TCR Vbeta segments and 13 reverse primers for TCR Jbeta segments was used. As stored in TCRdb, this immuneACCESS dataset retains in-frame rearrangements with V and J assigned. A fraction of the clones does not appear; measured against another copy, unresolved V genes explain less than half of the discrepancy, and the remainder lacks a known reason. The sample yields over 200,000 clones; about 80% were counted once. The ten biggest clones cover approximately 5.3% of the sample. Sequencing was performed on PBMCs. Receptor source: a woman aged 35 to 49 in good health and CMV-seropositive.

This clone was found once. This chain connects TRBV6-6 to TRBJ1-2, with 8 bases aligning to TRBD1. This CDR3 contains 15 residues. Looked up from germline, CDR1 is MNHNY and CDR2 is SVGAGI (reference sequence). The J segment lost 5 bases and the V segment lost 5 bases, leaving 10 bases of the junction unmatched. The CDR3 protein is CASSPTGQGAYGYTF. The CDR3 nucleotides are TGTGCCAGCAGTCCGACCGGACAGGGAGCGTATGGCTACACCTTC.

The chain links TRBV4-3 to TRBJ1-5; no clear D gene. Germline CDR1 LGHNA, CDR2 YSLEER. V lost 0 bases and J lost 3, with 6 bases in between. This CDR3 region has 14 residues. The CDR3, as DNA: TGCGCCAGCAGCCAAGATCTGTACAATCAGCCCCAGCATTTT. Translating gives CASSQDLYNQPQHF.

V gene TRBV10-3 combines with J gene TRBJ2-1; TRBD2 aligns across 9 bases. CDR3 length: 15 amino acids. Germline V gives CDR1 ENHRY, CDR2 SYGVKD. Trimming cost V 3 bases and J 8 bases; bases outside gene matches: 8. In DNA form, the CDR3 reads TGTGCCATCAGTGATGGGGCGGGAGGGGGCGATGAGCAGTTCTTC. Translating it yields CAISDGAGGGDEQFF.

This chain connects TRBV7-2 to TRBJ1-2; the D gene is possibly TRBD1 (5 bases). Between the trimmed V and J ends, which lost 2 bases and 8 bases, there was a span of 12 bases. The CDR3 contains 13 residues. Germline V CDR1 and CDR2: SGHTA, FQGNSA. This CDR3 is CASSLNWGGGYTF. CDR3 bases: TGTGCCAGCAGCTTAAATTGGGGGGGAGGCTACACCTTC.

The rearrangement joins TRBV2 to TRBJ2-7; D may be TRBD2 (5 bases). The CDR3 is 20 residues long. Trimming shortened V by 2 bases and J by 2 bases, and 28 bases separated the two germline ends. Germline V gene lookup returns CDR1 SNHLY and CDR2 FYNNEI. CDR3 bases: TGTGCCAGCAGTGAACGGGCAGGCATACCTCTAGCTCATCAAGCCTACGAGCAGTACTTC. As protein: CASSERAGIPLAHQAYEQYF.

The V gene is TRBV6-1, the J gene TRBJ1-2, with D possibly matching TRBD1 (6 bases). From germline, CDR1 is MNHNS and CDR2 SASEGT. V lost 1 base and J 8 bases, leaving 11 bases between the germline ends. The CDR3 has 13 residues. Here the CDR3 reads CASSEGTVGGYTF. The CDR3 region has the DNA TGTGCCAGCAGTGAAGGGACAGTCGGAGGCTACACCTTC.

The gene calls are TRBV20-1 and TRBJ2-7, with 9 bases identical to TRBD1. The CDR3 extends over 11 amino acids. The junction had 2 bases not matched to a gene; V was cut back by 6 bases and J by 5 bases. Germline V lookup: CDR1 DFQATT, CDR2 SNEGSKA (reference sequence). CDR3 sequence: CSADRGHEQYF. The CDR3 bases are TGCAGTGCGGACAGGGGACACGAGCAGTACTTC.

The CDR3 region has the DNA TGTGCCTGGAGGTTAGCCCCTAGCGGACCCTACAATGAGCAGTTCTTC. Translation: CAWRLAPSGPYNEQFF. This chain uses TRBV30 with TRBJ2-1, with 7 bases identical to TRBD2. This CDR3 region has 16 residues. CDR1 is GTSNPN, CDR2 SVGIG, per germline (reference sequence). V shed 3 bases and J 2 bases; nucleotides not matched to a gene: 10.

The chain combines TRBV5-5 with TRBJ2-7; no clear D gene. Germline CDR1 SGHKS, CDR2 YYEKEE (reference sequence). The CDR3 has 13 amino acids. V lost 7 bases, J lost 3 bases, and 14 bases lay in between. CDR3 in DNA: TGTGCCAGCTCCTTCGGAGTCGACTACGAGCAGTACTTC. It translates to CASSFGVDYEQYF.

V and J are TRBV30 and TRBJ2-2; D not certain. V gave up 4 bases and J gave up 0 bases, with 6 bases separating them. Germline assignment: CDR1 GTSNPN and CDR2 SVGIG (reference sequence). The CDR3 consists of 13 residues. CDR3 bases: TGTGCCTGGAATGAGGCGAACACCGGGGAGCTGTTTTTT. Translation gives CAWNEANTGELFF.

The CDR3 loop reads CASSLAVRATSGNTIYF. The CDR3 DNA reads TGTGCCAGCAGCTTAGCTGTGAGGGCAACCTCTGGAAACACCATATATTTT. This sequence joins TRBV7-6 and TRBJ1-3; D uncertain. This CDR3 has 17 residues. Per the germline V gene, CDR1 is SGHVS and CDR2 is FNYEAQ. V lost 0 bases and J 0 bases, leaving 12 bases between the germline ends.

The chain couples TRBV19 to TRBJ1-2, with TRBD1 as a possible D gene (5 bases). The germline gives CDR1 LNHDA, CDR2 SQIVND (reference sequence). The CDR3 consists of 12 residues. Trimming cost V 5 bases and J 8 bases, with 12 bases left between them. The CDR3 reads CASSQPGRGYTF. The CDR3 coding sequence is TGTGCCAGTAGTCAGCCAGGGCGGGGCTACACCTTC.

The chain has TRBV5-8 and TRBJ1-5; weak D call: TRBD1 (6 bases). The V end was cut by 4 bases, the J end by 3 bases, with 11 bases between. Looked up from germline, CDR1 is SGHTS and CDR2 is YDEGEE. CDR3 length equals 14 residues. CDR3 bases: TGTGCCAGCAGCCGTTACAGGGACAATCAGCCCCAGCATTTT. Translation gives CASSRYRDNQPQHF.

The V and J genes are TRBV4-3 and TRBJ2-1; D ambiguous. The CDR3 runs to 15 residues. The germline V and J ends were trimmed by 4 bases and 6 bases, with 16 bases remaining between them. Germline V gives CDR1 LGHNA, CDR2 YSLEER. Here the CDR3 reads CASSPHWSPGNEQFF. For the CDR3, the DNA is TGCGCCAGCAGCCCACATTGGAGCCCCGGCAATGAGCAGTTCTTC.

The chain recombines TRBV5-8 with TRBJ1-6, with a tentative D call TRBD1 (5 bases). The CDR3 is made up of 14 amino acids. The germline CDR1 and CDR2 sequences are SGHTS and YDEGEE. Between the trimmed V and J ends, which lost 1 base and 13 bases, there was a span of 15 bases. CDR3 DNA sequence: TGTGCCAGCAGCTTGAGGGGCGCGGACGGGCCCCTCCACTTT. This sequence encodes CASSLRGADGPLHF.

This clone was detected only a few times. The rearrangement joins TRBV6-1 to TRBJ1-5; 11 bases map to TRBD1. The CDR3 is 15 amino acids. Germline loops: CDR1 MNHNS, CDR2 SASEGT. V lost 6 bases to trimming and J lost 3 bases; unmatched junction nucleotides: 4. DNA of the CDR3: TGTGCCAGCAGCGGGACAGGGGGTATCAATCAGCCCCAGCATTTT. Amino acid sequence: CASSGTGGINQPQHF.

This clone has only a few counts. V and J are TRBV6-5 and TRBJ1-2; D uncertain. Trimming stripped 1 base from V and 8 bases from J, with 8 bases between. This CDR3 is 12 amino acids long. CDR1 is MNHEY and CDR2 is SVGAGI in the germline V gene. The CDR3 sequence: CASSYWGEGYTF. CDR3 DNA: TGTGCCAGCAGTTACTGGGGAGAGGGCTACACCTTC.

V and J are TRBV21-1 and TRBJ2-2; the listed D gene, TRBD1, was not tested against the DNA. TRBV21-1 is an annotated pseudogene. The CDR3 is 17 residues long. The CDR3 is CASSKLRGHSNTGELFF. The CDR3 DNA is TGTGCCAGCAGCAAACTCAGGGGACACTCCAACACCGGGGAGCTGTTTTTT.

V gene TRBV6-6 combines with J gene TRBJ2-5, with 10 positions matching TRBD1. The closer fit of TRBJ2-7 to the DNA end suggests the J call may be wrong. Germline CDR1 is MNHNY and CDR2 is SVGAGI (reference sequence). The CDR3 consists of 13 residues. The CDR3 nucleotides read TGTGCCAGCAGCGACAGGGGGCTCTACGAGCAGTACTTC. Residues: CASSDRGLYEQYF.

This clone turned up a few times. This chain joins TRBV27 and TRBJ2-2; 9 bases fit TRBD1. CDR3 length: 19 residues. V trimming: 5 bases; J trimming: 5 bases; junction bases outside the gene matches: 18. CDR1 MNHEY and CDR2 SMNVEV come from the germline V gene (reference sequence). This CDR3 is CASSPLRDRVWVRTGELFF. The DNA of the CDR3 is TGTGCCAGCAGTCCCCTCCGGGACAGGGTCTGGGTAAGGACCGGGGAGCTGTTTTTT.

This clone occurred a few times. This sequence joins TRBV6-1 and TRBJ2-7; no clear D. The CDR3 contains 12 residues. V gave up 7 bases and J gave up 6 bases, with 13 bases separating them. Per germline, CDR1 MNHNS and CDR2 SASEGT. The CDR3 spells CASTRGRIEQYF. CDR3 nucleotides: TGTGCCAGCACTCGCGGAAGGATCGAGCAGTACTTC.

Regarding this clone: The same CDR3 is also encoded by other DNA sequences in this sample. This chain connects TRBV28 to TRBJ1-5; tentatively, D is TRBD1 (6 bases). The CDR3 contains 14 residues. Per the germline V gene, CDR1 is MDHEN and CDR2 is SYDVKM. V lost 3 bases and J 3 bases, leaving 9 bases between the germline ends. In DNA form, the CDR3 reads TGTGCCAGCAGTTTCGGGACACCCAATCAGCCCCAGCATTTT. Protein product: CASSFGTPNQPQHF.

The chain is built from TRBV4-1 and TRBJ1-5, with 9 bases matching TRBD1. Looked up from germline, CDR1 is MGHRA and CDR2 is YSYEKL. V lost 4 bases, J lost 4 bases, and 2 bases stayed unmatched. The CDR3 consists of 14 residues. The CDR3 DNA reads TGCGCCAGCAGCCGAGACAGGGGGAATCAGCCCCAGCATTTT. Amino acid sequence: CASSRDRGNQPQHF.

This sequence joins TRBV19 and TRBJ2-7; maybe TRBD1 (5 bases). The CDR3 consists of 14 residues. In germline, CDR1 is LNHDA, CDR2 SQIVND (reference sequence). V gave up 2 bases and J gave up 3 bases, with 11 bases separating them. The CDR3 DNA reads as TGTGCCAGTAGTATAAGGGGCAGGTTCTACGAGCAGTACTTC. Its translation is CASSIRGRFYEQYF.

This clone was seen more than once but under ten times. The chain combines TRBV6-5 with TRBJ1-4, with a weak D call TRBD1 (5 bases). This CDR3 comprises 14 residues. Germline CDR1 MNHEY, CDR2 SVGAGI. Trimming shortened V by 8 bases and J by 0 bases, and 10 bases separated the two germline ends. CDR3 loop: CASRGGATNEKLFF. CDR3 DNA sequence: TGTGCCAGCCGGGGGGGGGCAACTAATGAAAAACTGTTTTTT.

The V gene is TRBV5-5, the J gene TRBJ1-1; D possibly corresponds to TRBD1 (6 bases). V dropped 5 bases and J dropped 4 bases, with 18 bases sitting between them. The CDR3 runs 15 residues. Looked up from germline, CDR1 is SGHKS and CDR2 is YYEKEE (reference sequence). CDR3 sequence reads: CASRHPPRGTTEAFF. In DNA, the CDR3 is TGTGCCAGCAGACACCCTCCCAGGGGTACCACTGAAGCTTTCTTT.